This T cell receptor (beta chain) derives from a study of radiotherapy plus CTLA-4 blockade in lung cancer. Generated by immunoSEQ multiplex PCR, the TCRdb table keeps only in-frame clones and is missing some. The sample records 40,000 to 50,000 clones, more than 75% being singletons. Trimming removed 1 base at V and 1 base at J, with 6 bases between. From germline, CDR1 is LGHNA and CDR2 YSLEER. This CDR3 has 14 residues. The material was peripheral blood, obtained from a patient treated with radiotherapy plus ipilimumab. The chain joins TRBV4-3 to TRBJ2-3; D possibly corresponds to TRBD2 (5 bases). The receptor comes from a human donor with non-small cell lung cancer who had stable disease on radiotherapy plus ipilimumab. CDR3 sequence (DNA): TGCGCCAGCAGCCAAGGGCGGGGCACAGATACGCAGTATTTT. Encoded protein: CASSQGRGTDTQYF.